Shown below are 6 T cell receptor beta chains from a single sample sequenced in a study of cytomegalovirus exposure and HLA in healthy donors (dated by TCRdb to about 2017). The receptor library was made with the immunoSEQ multiplex PCR assay. For the multiplex PCR, a mixture combining 60 forward primers for TCR Vbeta segments and 13 reverse primers for TCR Jbeta segments was used. In its TCRdb copy, this immuneACCESS table keeps in-frame sequences only and misses some clones. Where compared with another copy, unresolved V genes explain less than half of these, and the others have no known cause. The sample contains roughly 290,000 clones, 80% to 90% of them found a single time. The ten largest clones take up roughly 2.1% of the sample. Sequenced sample: PBMCs. The receptors shown here come from a young woman in good health and CMV-seronegative.

Only one count was recorded for this clone. The chain combines TRBV28 with TRBJ1-2; 12 bases fit TRBD1. Losses at the gene ends were 7 bases for V and 4 bases for J; bases not matched to a gene: 7. The germline V gene has CDR1 MDHEN and CDR2 SYDVKM. The CDR3 has 15 amino acids. The CDR3 region is CASMLGQGASYGYTF. The CDR3, as DNA: TGTGCCAGCATGCTGGGACAGGGGGCTTCCTATGGCTACACCTTC.

In DNA, the CDR3 is TGTGCCAGCAGCGTGAACAGGGGGCTAGGGACTGAAGCTTTCTTT. Its translation: CASSVNRGLGTEAFF. This chain connects TRBV7-9 to TRBJ1-1; TRBD1 matches 9 bases. This CDR3 is 15 amino acids long. V gave up 5 bases and J gave up 5 bases; unmatched junction bases: 9. Germline V CDR1 and CDR2: SEHNR, FQNEAQ (reference sequence).

The chain couples TRBV29-1 to TRBJ2-7, with 8 bases that match TRBD2. Germline-derived CDR1 and CDR2 are SQVTM and ANQGSEA. This CDR3 is built from 14 residues. V was clipped by 0 bases and J by 2 bases; unmatched bases: 3. The CDR3 here is CSVEDEGLAYEQYF. DNA for the CDR3: TGCAGCGTTGAAGATGAGGGACTAGCCTACGAGCAGTACTTC.

The chain combines TRBV15 with TRBJ2-1, with TRBD2 matching over 7 bases. The germline gives CDR1 LNHNV, CDR2 YYDKDF (reference sequence). The J segment lost 2 bases and the V segment lost 0 bases, leaving 4 bases of the junction unmatched. This CDR3 is built from 16 residues. CDR3 sequence: CATSRDLGGAYNEQFF. The DNA of the CDR3 is TGTGCCACCAGCAGAGATTTGGGGGGGGCCTACAATGAGCAGTTCTTC.

The J gene is TRBJ2-7, the V gene TRBV7-9; the D gene is possibly TRBD1 (5 bases). The CDR3 has 13 amino acids. Germline V gene data show CDR1 as SEHNR and CDR2 as FQNEAQ (reference sequence). V was pared by 1 base and J by 6 bases, with 10 bases between. The CDR3 reads CASSLVGAVEQYF. CDR3 coding DNA: TGTGCCAGCAGCTTAGTAGGGGCGGTCGAGCAGTACTTC.

V and J are TRBV5-3 and TRBJ1-5, with TRBD1 matching over 7 bases. TRBV5-3 is placed among ORFs of uncertain function. The CDR3 length is 16 residues. J was trimmed by 8 bases and V by 1 base; bases with no gene match: 12. CDR3 residues: CARSLKTGWLREPQHF. CDR3 DNA: TGTGCCAGAAGCTTGAAGACAGGGTGGCTTAGGGAGCCCCAGCATTTT.